These T cell receptor beta chains were read from a single sample in a study of metastatic and nonmetastatic thyroid tumors. TCRdb re-called clones from the PCR reads using MiXCR. The sample lists 20,000 or so clones, 11% occurring once. Sequencing was performed on blood. Receptors were obtained from a female donor with papillary thyroid cancer or a benign thyroid nodule (not recorded which). Some clones in this sample may be carry-over from other donors' samples. Both conserved end residues are part of each CDR3. The D gene is left open where the match is weak. Not every row has a clone size; where given, it reads once, few, many or a size class.

v_call,j_call,clone_size,d_call,cdr3_nt,cdr3_aa
TRBV12-3/TRBV12-4,TRBJ1-1,many,TRBD1,TGTGCCAGCAGTTCTCCCCAGACAGGGGAAGGAGCTTTCTTT,CASSSPQTGEGAFF
TRBV11-2,TRBJ1-1,many,-,TGTGCCAGCAGCCCCCTCGGGCAGGGCTTTAGCACTGAAGCTTTCTTT,CASSPLGQGFSTEAFF
TRBV6-5,TRBJ2-5,many,TRBD1,TGTGCCAGCAGTTACTCCCCCGACTGGACAGGGGCTGGGGAGACCCAGTACTTC,CASSYSPDWTGAGETQYF
TRBV12-3/TRBV12-4,TRBJ2-3,-,TRBD2,TGTGCCAGCAGTTCTCAACTAGCGAGCACATATACGCAGTATTTT,CASSSQLASTYTQYF
TRBV11-1,TRBJ1-1,few,TRBD1,TGTGCCAGCGCCCCCCCACCGGACAGGTCCCCCGGTGCCACTGAAGCTTTCTTT,CASAPPPDRSPGATEAFF
TRBV5-8,TRBJ1-1,many,TRBD1,TGTGCCAGCAGCCCTCTGACAGGGGGTAACACTGAAGCTTTCTTT,CASSPLTGGNTEAFF
TRBV10-3,TRBJ2-6,many,-,TGTGCCATCAGACCCCGGGACACGATCTCTGGGGCCAACGTCCTGACTTTC,CAIRPRDTISGANVLTF
TRBV7-9,TRBJ2-7,-,-,TGTGCCAGCAGCTCTAGCGTCCGCGAGCAGTACTTC,CASSSSVREQYF
TRBV28,TRBJ2-7,-,-,TGTGCCAGCAGTTCTACATGGTATGGCTACGAGCAGTACTTC,CASSSTWYGYEQYF
TRBV7-8,TRBJ2-2,many,-,TGTGCCAGCAGCTTAGTGGGAGTCGGGGAGCTGTTTTTT,CASSLVGVGELFF
TRBV4-1,TRBJ1-2,-,TRBD1,TGCGCCAGCAGCCAAGACCAATACAGGGGGAACTATGGCTACACCTTC,CASSQDQYRGNYGYTF
TRBV27,TRBJ2-3,few,-,TGTGCCGGCGGTTCTATTTCAGATAAGCAGTATTTT,CAGGSISDKQYF
TRBV28,TRBJ2-7,-,TRBD2,TGTGCCAGCAGTCTTAGCGGGAGAAACGGCGACGAGCAGTACTTC,CASSLSGRNGDEQYF
TRBV4-1,TRBJ1-5,many,-,TGCGCCAGCAGCCAAGGGACGAGGGGTCATCAGCCCCAGCATTTT,CASSQGTRGHQPQHF
TRBV30,TRBJ2-7,many,TRBD2,TGTGCCTGGAGTTTGCGGGGGGAAGAGCAGTACTTC,CAWSLRGEEQYF
TRBV20-1,TRBJ2-3,many,-,TGCAGTGCGGTCGGTAGCACAGATACGCAGTATTTT,CSAVGSTDTQYF
TRBV7-2,TRBJ2-7,many,-,TGTGCCAGCAGCCCACATTCTAACTACGAGCAGTACTTC,CASSPHSNYEQYF
TRBV27,TRBJ1-1,many,-,TGTGCCAGCAGCACTGCTAGGTCGGGGGGCACTGAAGCTTTCTTT,CASSTARSGGTEAFF
TRBV20-1,TRBJ2-1,many,TRBD2,TGCAGTGCTAGAAGACTAGCGGGAGGCTACAATGAGCAGTTCTTC,CSARRLAGGYNEQFF
TRBV12-3/TRBV12-4,TRBJ2-5,many,TRBD2,TGTGCCAGCAGTCTACTAGCGGGAGCTCAAGAGACCCAGTACTTC,CASSLLAGAQETQYF
TRBV30,TRBJ1-6,-,-,TGTGCCTGGAGTGTGGCGAGTAGGTCACCCCTCCACTTT,CAWSVASRSPLHF
TRBV12-3/TRBV12-4,TRBJ2-6,few,-,TGTGCCAGCAGCTACAGGTCTGGGGCCAACGTCCTGACTTTC,CASSYRSGANVLTF
TRBV20-1,TRBJ1-3,-,-,TGCAGTGCTAGGTCTCCCTCTGGAAACACCATATATTTT,CSARSPSGNTIYF
TRBV20-1,TRBJ2-7,many,-,TGCAGTGCTAGGAGAGGGCTCTTATCCGAGCAGTACTTC,CSARRGLLSEQYF
TRBV7-9,TRBJ2-2,many,TRBD1,TGTGCCAGCAGGCCCGGACAGGGTGGAACCGGGGAGCTGTTTTTT,CASRPGQGGTGELFF
TRBV20-1,TRBJ2-7,-,-,TGCAGTGCCCAGACAGACTACGAGCAGTACTTC,CSAQTDYEQYF
TRBV6-2/TRBV6-3,TRBJ1-2,few,-,TGTGCCAGCAGTTACTCTTCCAGGGGAGGTAGCTATGGCTACACCTTC,CASSYSSRGGSYGYTF
TRBV20-1,TRBJ2-7,many,TRBD2,TGCAGTGCTAGGACTAGGGGAGCGGGAGGACGGGCGGGGTACGAGCAGTACTTC,CSARTRGAGGRAGYEQYF
TRBV30,TRBJ1-2,many,-,TGTGCCTGGAGTGTATACGGCCGGGGGGTGAGCTACACCTTC,CAWSVYGRGVSYTF
TRBV28,TRBJ1-2,many,TRBD1,TGTGCCAGCGGACAGGGACGTGGCTACACCTTC,CASGQGRGYTF
TRBV20-1,TRBJ1-5,many,-,TGCAGTGTTTCGGGGGACAACCGGGGCAATCAGCCCCAGCATTTT,CSVSGDNRGNQPQHF
TRBV5-6,TRBJ1-5,-,-,TGTGCCAGCAGCTTCAGGACAGTGGATCAGCCCCAGCATTTT,CASSFRTVDQPQHF
TRBV10-1,TRBJ2-7,many,TRBD2,TGCGCCAGCAGTGAGAAGAGACTAGCGGCCTACGAGCAGTACTTC,CASSEKRLAAYEQYF